This paragraph covers one T cell receptor beta chain sequence. Second-dose schedules of about 4 or about 12 weeks were combined. The protocol was immunoSEQ multiplex PCR, while the TCRdb copy is restricted to in-frame clones and leaves out a portion. The profile shows approximately 140,000 clones, roughly 90% of them singletons. This specimen comes from a study of T cell responses to AZD1222 COVID-19 vaccine. The source material was peripheral blood, sampled 28 days after the second AZD1222 dose. This TCR was recovered from an adult who received the AZD1222 COVID-19 vaccine.

CDR3: CASSADALPSYEQYF. CDR3 DNA sequence: TGTGCCAGCAGCGCGGATGCGCTCCCCTCCTACGAGCAGTACTTC. V usage is TRBV7-2 and J usage is TRBJ2-7; no definite D call. CDR3 length equals 15 residues. Germline CDR1 SGHTA, CDR2 FQGNSA. V lost 5 bases to trimming and J lost 0 bases, with 14 bases between them.